These 22 T cell receptor beta chains share one sample of origin, sequenced in a study of spatial heterogeneity in lung cancer. TCRdb reprocessed the 5' RACE reads with MiXCR, giving one entry per CDR3 protein. The profile shows 9,500 to 15,000 distinct CDR3 sequences, roughly an eighth of them singletons. The time point is: sample taken at primary tumor resection. Whole RNA, isolated from tumor, nontumor lung or frozen PBMC, was sequenced without prior sorting. Specimen: PBMCs, collected at surgery. The origin of the receptors is a female donor with early-stage non-small cell lung cancer.

This clonotype appeared many times. The V gene is TRBV7-2, the J gene TRBJ2-1, with D perhaps matching TRBD1 (6 bases). The CDR3 has 14 residues. Germline values: CDR1 SGHTA, CDR2 FQGNSA. V gave up 4 bases and J gave up 10 bases, with 17 bases separating them. CDR3: CASSSTPGVGEQFF. Written as DNA, the CDR3 is TGTGCCAGCAGCTCGACCCCAGGGGTTGGAGAGCAGTTCTTC.

Concerning this clonotype itself: A clone one base away is much larger, so this may be a read error. J is TRBJ2-2 and V is TRBV29-1; the D gene is possibly TRBD2 (5 bases). The CDR3 is made up of 11 amino acids. Germline lookup yields CDR1 SQVTM and CDR2 ANQGSEA. CDR3 coding DNA: TGCAGCGTTGGAAACGCCGGGGAGCTGTATTTT. Its protein product is CSVGNAGELYF.

At least ten counts were recorded for this clonotype. V and J are TRBV20-1 and TRBJ2-5; D is unclear. V lost 3 bases to trimming and J lost 0 bases, with 14 bases between them. The CDR3 has 15 amino acids. Per the germline V gene, CDR1 is DFQATT and CDR2 is SNEGSKA (reference sequence). The CDR3 protein is CSASGRDPHQETQYF. For the CDR3, the DNA is TGCAGTGCTAGTGGCCGAGACCCGCACCAAGAGACCCAGTACTTC.

This clonotype ranks as medium-sized. The rearrangement links TRBV4-1 to TRBJ2-5; 9 bases fit TRBD2. Germline V CDR1 and CDR2: MGHRA, YSYEKL. The J segment lost 1 base and the V segment lost 1 base, leaving 4 bases of the junction unmatched. The CDR3 length is 16 residues. The CDR3 here is CASSQGLAASQETQYF. CDR3 nucleotides: TGCGCCAGCAGCCAAGGACTAGCGGCTTCCCAAGAGACCCAGTACTTC.

This clonotype was counted many times. CDR3: CASKKEGRPYNEQFF. The DNA of the CDR3 is TGTGCCAGCAAAAAGGAAGGTCGCCCCTACAATGAGCAGTTCTTC. The chain has TRBV28 and TRBJ2-1; D is uncertain. Deletions cut 7 bases from V and 2 bases from J, with 15 bases between. The germline CDR1 and CDR2 sequences are MDHEN and SYDVKM. This CDR3 is built from 15 residues.

Remarks on this clonotype: This clone may be a read error of a much larger clone one base away. The chain joins TRBV19 to TRBJ2-2; D is unresolved. Looked up from germline, CDR1 is LNHDA and CDR2 is SQIVND (reference sequence). Trimming took off 4 bases at V and 3 bases at J, with 12 bases between the two ends. The CDR3 spans 15 residues. CDR3 bases: TGTGCCAGTAGTACGAGGACCGACTACACCGGGGAGCTGTTTTTT. It is translated as CASSTRTDYTGELFF.

The J gene is TRBJ2-7, the V gene TRBV20-1; 10 bases map to TRBD2. Germline V gene data show CDR1 as DFQATT and CDR2 as SNEGSKA (reference sequence). Trimming took 3 bases from V and 2 from J; bases not matched to a gene: 7. This CDR3 contains 15 residues. The CDR3, as DNA: TGCAGTGCTAGGGAACCTAGCGGGGGAACCTACGAGCAGTACTTC. Translated, it gives CSAREPSGGTYEQYF.

Many counts were recorded for this clonotype. This chain joins TRBV2 and TRBJ2-7, with TRBD2 matching over 7 bases. Trimming removed 10 bases from V and 2 bases from J; junction bases left unmatched: 5. CDR3 length equals 12 residues. Germline-derived CDR1 and CDR2 are SNHLY and FYNNEI. The CDR3 sequence: CATGGNPYEQYF. The CDR3 bases are TGTGCCACCGGGGGGAATCCCTACGAGCAGTACTTC.

For the CDR3, the DNA is TGTGCCAGCAGTTACTCGAAGGTGTATCCCCAGTACTTC. Translation gives CASSYSKVYPQYF. The chain is built from TRBV6-6 and TRBJ2-7; D gene uncertain. This CDR3 has 13 residues. Germline V gene data show CDR1 as MNHNY and CDR2 as SVGAGI (reference sequence). The V end lost 0 bases, the J end lost 10 bases, and 13 bases lay between the germline ends.

The gene calls are TRBV2 and TRBJ1-6; unclear D gene. Trimming took 4 bases from V and 13 from J, leaving 11 bases between them. This CDR3 region has 12 residues. The germline CDR1 and CDR2 sequences are SNHLY and FYNNEI. CDR3 loop: CASSVGPKPLHF. The CDR3, as DNA: TGTGCCAGCAGTGTTGGACCCAAGCCCCTCCACTTT.

By share of the sample, this clonotype is medium-sized. This chain connects TRBV4-3 to TRBJ1-1; 10 positions agree with TRBD1. Germline assignment: CDR1 LGHNA and CDR2 YSLEER. The ends lost 0 bases at V and 4 bases at J; junction bases unmatched: 5. CDR3 length: 16 amino acids. CDR3 protein: CASSQDLRTGGTEAFF. The CDR3 DNA follows: TGCGCCAGCAGCCAAGATCTTAGGACAGGGGGCACTGAAGCTTTCTTT.

In this sample, this clonotype turned up many times. The chain couples TRBV12-3 or TRBV12-4 to TRBJ2-2, with a weak D call TRBD2 (6 bases). CDR3 length equals 16 residues. V was clipped by 6 bases and J by 0 bases, with 14 bases between them. The CDR3 sequence is CASSRRVAANTGELFF. The DNA of the CDR3 is TGTGCCAGCAGCCGACGCGTAGCGGCGAACACCGGGGAGCTGTTTTTT.

This clonotype is classed as medium-sized. The V gene is TRBV7-9, the J gene TRBJ2-3; tentative D call: TRBD2 (6 bases). The V gene lost 1 base and the J gene lost 6 bases, with 11 bases spanning the gap. In germline, CDR1 is SEHNR, CDR2 FQNEAQ (reference sequence). The length of the CDR3 is 14 residues. CDR3 DNA sequence: TGTGCCAGCAGCTTAGGGAGGGCCGCGGATACGCAGTATTTT. This gives the protein CASSLGRAADTQYF. The whole variable domain, filled in from reference TRBV7-9 and TRBJ2-3, reads DTGVSQNPRHKITKRGQNVTFRCDPISEHNRLYWYRQTLGQGPEFLTYFQNEAQLEKSRLLSDRFSAERPKGSFSTLEIQRTEQGDSAMYLCASSLGRAADTQYFGPGTRLTVL.

This clonotype was seen repeatedly, ten times or more. The gene calls are TRBV28 and TRBJ1-1; 9 nucleotides agree with TRBD1. Germline V gives CDR1 MDHEN, CDR2 SYDVKM. V shed 6 bases and J 4 bases; nucleotides not matched to a gene: 6. The CDR3 sequence is 14 residues long. The CDR3, as DNA: TGTGCCAGCAGAACAGGGGGCGCGGTCACTGAAGCTTTCTTT. Its protein product is CASRTGGAVTEAFF.

This clonotype was seen repeatedly, ten times or more. This chain joins TRBV10-3 and TRBJ2-3; 12 bases are a match to TRBD2. V lost 4 bases, J lost 5 bases, and 4 bases stayed unmatched. The CDR3 runs to 15 residues. In germline, CDR1 is ENHRY, CDR2 SYGVKD. CDR3 DNA: TGTGCCATCAGTGTGTCTAGCGGGGGGGGAGATACGCAGTATTTT. Its protein product is CAISVSSGGGDTQYF.

The CDR3 reads CASSLDGSRGTEAFF. DNA for the CDR3: TGTGCCAGCAGCTTAGACGGCAGCCGAGGCACTGAAGCTTTCTTT. The genes are TRBV7-2 and TRBJ1-1; D unresolved. The V and J ends lost 1 base and 4 bases respectively, with 13 bases between them. The CDR3 runs to 15 residues. From germline, CDR1 is SGHTA and CDR2 FQGNSA.

This clonotype rates as medium-sized. The V and J genes are TRBV2 and TRBJ1-2; D gene unclear. Looked up from germline, CDR1 is SNHLY and CDR2 is FYNNEI. V lost 3 bases to trimming and J lost 3 bases, with 5 bases between them. CDR3 length: 12 residues. The CDR3 nucleotides read TGTGCCAGCAGTGAGGGTGACTATGGCTACACCTTC. It codes for CASSEGDYGYTF.

This clonotype was seen repeatedly, ten times or more. J is TRBJ2-7 and V is TRBV6-2 or TRBV6-3; 8 nucleotides align to TRBD1. Germline-derived CDR1 and CDR2 are MNHEY and SVGEGT. The CDR3 loop spans 14 amino acids. The V and J ends lost 6 bases and 6 bases, in that order; junction bases with no gene match: 10. The CDR3 DNA reads TGTGCCAGCAGGTCGACAGGGGCTCGAATCGAGCAGTACTTC. Translated, it gives CASRSTGARIEQYF.

As for this clonotype: A much more abundant neighbour one base away suggests this may be a read error. The chain is built from TRBV9 and TRBJ2-2; the match to TRBD1 covers 10 bases. There are 16 residues in the CDR3. V was clipped by 4 bases and J by 4 bases; unmatched bases: 7. Germline V lookup: CDR1 SGDLS, CDR2 YYNGEE. The CDR3 reads CASSPDRGRITGELFF. The CDR3 coding sequence is TGTGCCAGCAGCCCAGACAGGGGGCGGATCACCGGGGAGCTGTTTTTT.

CDR3 nucleotides: TGCAGTGCTGGAGGGCCAGGACCCACTAGCAATCAGCCCCAGCATTTT. This gives the protein CSAGGPGPTSNQPQHF. The chain joins TRBV20-1 to TRBJ1-5; no firm D call. From germline, CDR1 is DFQATT and CDR2 SNEGSKA (reference sequence). V lost 5 bases, J lost 0 bases, and 17 bases lay in between. This CDR3 contains 16 residues.

The table lists this clonotype with many counts. This chain connects TRBV21-1 to TRBJ2-3; the DNA was not used to check the table's D call, TRBD1. TRBV21-1 is designated a pseudogene. The CDR3 totals 16 residues. CDR3 bases: TGTGCCAGCAGCAAAGACGCAGGGGGCGCGACAGATACGCAGTATTTT. Translating gives CASSKDAGGATDTQYF.

The chain couples TRBV5-1 to TRBJ2-7, with TRBD1 identical over 8 bases. V lost 0 bases to trimming and J lost 3 bases; unmatched junction nucleotides: 5. Germline-derived CDR1 and CDR2 are SGHRS and YFSETQ. The length of the CDR3 is 15 residues. CDR3 nucleotides: TGCGCCAGCAGCTTGGGTGCAGGGGGCCTCTACGAGCAGTACTTC. Its translation: CASSLGAGGLYEQYF.